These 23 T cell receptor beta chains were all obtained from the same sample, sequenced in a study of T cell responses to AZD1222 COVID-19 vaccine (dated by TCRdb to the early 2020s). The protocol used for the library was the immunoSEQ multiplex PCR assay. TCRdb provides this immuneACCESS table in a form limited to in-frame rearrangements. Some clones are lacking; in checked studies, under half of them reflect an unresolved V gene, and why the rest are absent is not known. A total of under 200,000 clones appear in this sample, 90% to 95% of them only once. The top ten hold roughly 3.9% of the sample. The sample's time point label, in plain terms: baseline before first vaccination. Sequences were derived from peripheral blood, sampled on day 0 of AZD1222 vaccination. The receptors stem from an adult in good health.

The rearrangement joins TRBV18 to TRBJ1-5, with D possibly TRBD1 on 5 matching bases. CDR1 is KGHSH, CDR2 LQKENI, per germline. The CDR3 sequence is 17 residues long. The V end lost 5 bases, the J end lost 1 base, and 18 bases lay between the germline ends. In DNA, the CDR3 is TGTGCCAGCTCAGCTGCAGGGAGAAAAGGAAGCAATCAGCCCCAGCATTTT. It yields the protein CASSAAGRKGSNQPQHF.

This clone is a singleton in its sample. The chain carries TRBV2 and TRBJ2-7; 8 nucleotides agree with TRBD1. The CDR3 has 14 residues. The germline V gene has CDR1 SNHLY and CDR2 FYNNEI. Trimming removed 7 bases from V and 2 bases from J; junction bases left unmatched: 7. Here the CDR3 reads CASTKGQVTYEQYF. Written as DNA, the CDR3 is TGTGCCAGCACCAAGGGACAGGTAACCTACGAGCAGTACTTC.

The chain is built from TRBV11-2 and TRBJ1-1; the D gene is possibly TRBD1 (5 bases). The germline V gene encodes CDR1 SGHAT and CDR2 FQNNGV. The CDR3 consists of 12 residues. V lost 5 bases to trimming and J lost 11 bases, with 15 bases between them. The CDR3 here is CASSPEGQTAFF. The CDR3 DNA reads TGTGCCAGCAGCCCCGAGGGGCAGACGGCTTTCTTT.

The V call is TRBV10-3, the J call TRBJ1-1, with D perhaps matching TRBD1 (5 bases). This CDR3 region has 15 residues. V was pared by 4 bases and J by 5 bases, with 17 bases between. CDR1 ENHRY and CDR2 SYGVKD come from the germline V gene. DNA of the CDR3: TGTGCCATCAGTGGGGCTTTAAGCGGGACGACTGAAGCTTTCTTT. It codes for CAISGALSGTTEAFF.

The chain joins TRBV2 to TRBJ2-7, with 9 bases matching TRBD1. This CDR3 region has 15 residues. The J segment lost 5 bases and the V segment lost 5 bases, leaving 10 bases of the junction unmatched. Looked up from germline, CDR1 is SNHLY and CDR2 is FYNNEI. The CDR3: CASSINRDRVHEQYF. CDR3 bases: TGTGCCAGCAGTATTAACCGGGACAGGGTCCACGAGCAGTACTTC.

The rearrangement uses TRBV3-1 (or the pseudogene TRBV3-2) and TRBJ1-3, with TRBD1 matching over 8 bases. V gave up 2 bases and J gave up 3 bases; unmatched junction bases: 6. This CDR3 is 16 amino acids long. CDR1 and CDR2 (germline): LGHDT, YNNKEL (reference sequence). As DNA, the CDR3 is TGTGCCAGCAGCCAAAACATACAGGGGGGTGGAAACACCATATATTTT. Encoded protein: CASSQNIQGGGNTIYF.

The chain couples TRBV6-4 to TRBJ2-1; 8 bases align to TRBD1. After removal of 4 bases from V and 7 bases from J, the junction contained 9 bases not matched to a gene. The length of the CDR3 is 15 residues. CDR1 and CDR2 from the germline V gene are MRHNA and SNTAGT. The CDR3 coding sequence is TGTGCCAGCAGTGCAAGGCAGGGGGCGCGTAATGAGCAGTTCTTC. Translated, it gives CASSARQGARNEQFF.

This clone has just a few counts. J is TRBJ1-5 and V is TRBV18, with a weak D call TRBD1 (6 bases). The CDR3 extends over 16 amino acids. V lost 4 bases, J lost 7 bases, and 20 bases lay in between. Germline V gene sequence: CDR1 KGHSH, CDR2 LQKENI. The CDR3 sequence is CASSQGSSGAGQPQHF. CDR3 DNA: TGTGCCAGCTCACAGGGGTCGTCAGGGGCAGGGCAGCCCCAGCATTTT.

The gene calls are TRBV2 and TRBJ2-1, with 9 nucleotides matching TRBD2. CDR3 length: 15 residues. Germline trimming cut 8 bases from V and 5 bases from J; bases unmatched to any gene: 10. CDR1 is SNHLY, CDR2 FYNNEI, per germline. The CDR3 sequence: CASLRTSAGDNEQFF. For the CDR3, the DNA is TGTGCCAGCCTCCGGACTAGCGCCGGGGACAATGAGCAGTTCTTC.

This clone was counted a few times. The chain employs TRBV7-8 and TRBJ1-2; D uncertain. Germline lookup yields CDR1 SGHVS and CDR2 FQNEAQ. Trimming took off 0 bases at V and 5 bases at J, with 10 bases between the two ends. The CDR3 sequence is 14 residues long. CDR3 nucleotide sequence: TGTGCCAGCAGCTTAGCGGTAGGATCTTATGGCTACACCTTC. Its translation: CASSLAVGSYGYTF.

CDR3 nucleotide sequence: TGTGCCAGCAGCTTGTCTGATACGCAGTATTTT. Its protein is CASSLSDTQYF. The rearrangement links TRBV7-9 to TRBJ2-3; D not certain. The CDR3 sequence is 11 residues long. Trimming pared 3 bases from V and 6 bases from J, leaving 4 bases between. The germline V gene has CDR1 SEHNR and CDR2 FQNEAQ (reference sequence).

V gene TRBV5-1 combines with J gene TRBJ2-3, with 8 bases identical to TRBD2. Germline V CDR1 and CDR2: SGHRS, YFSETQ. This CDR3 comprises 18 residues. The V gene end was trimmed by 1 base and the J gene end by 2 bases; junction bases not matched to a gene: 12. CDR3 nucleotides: TGCGCCAGCAGCTTGATATCCGGTTCTAGCGGGTACACAGATACGCAGTATTTT. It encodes CASSLISGSSGYTDTQYF.

CDR3 DNA: TGTGCCAGTAGTACCCTTATGAACACTGAAGCTTTCTTT. The encoded protein is CASSTLMNTEAFF. The gene calls are TRBV19 and TRBJ1-1; no reliable D call. Trimming cost V 4 bases and J 0 bases, with 6 bases left between them. The CDR3 is made up of 13 amino acids. Per germline, CDR1 LNHDA and CDR2 SQIVND (reference sequence).

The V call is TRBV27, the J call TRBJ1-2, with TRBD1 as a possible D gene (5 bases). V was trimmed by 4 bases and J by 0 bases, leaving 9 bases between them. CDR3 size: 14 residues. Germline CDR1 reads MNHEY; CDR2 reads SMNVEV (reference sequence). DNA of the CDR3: TGTGCCAGCAGTTCCGTCAGGGCTAACTATGGCTACACCTTC. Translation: CASSSVRANYGYTF.

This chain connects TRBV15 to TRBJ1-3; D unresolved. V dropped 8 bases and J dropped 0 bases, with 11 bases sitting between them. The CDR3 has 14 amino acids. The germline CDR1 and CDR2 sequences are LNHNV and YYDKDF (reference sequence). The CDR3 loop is CATSVINSGNTIYF. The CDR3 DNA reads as TGTGCCACCTCGGTAATTAACTCTGGAAACACCATATATTTT.

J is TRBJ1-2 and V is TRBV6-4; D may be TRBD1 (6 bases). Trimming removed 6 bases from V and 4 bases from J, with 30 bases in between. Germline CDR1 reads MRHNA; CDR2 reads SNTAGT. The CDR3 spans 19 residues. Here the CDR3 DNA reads TGTGCCAGCAGGAGACCCGTCGGGGGGGCTAGAGTTGACCTCTATGGCTACACCTTC. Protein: CASRRPVGGARVDLYGYTF.

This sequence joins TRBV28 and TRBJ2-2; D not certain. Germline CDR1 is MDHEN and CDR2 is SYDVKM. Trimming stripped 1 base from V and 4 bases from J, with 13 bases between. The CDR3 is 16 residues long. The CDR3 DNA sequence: TGTGCCAGCAGTTTATACGGGCCTAAGGGCACCGGGGAGCTGTTTTTT. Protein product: CASSLYGPKGTGELFF.

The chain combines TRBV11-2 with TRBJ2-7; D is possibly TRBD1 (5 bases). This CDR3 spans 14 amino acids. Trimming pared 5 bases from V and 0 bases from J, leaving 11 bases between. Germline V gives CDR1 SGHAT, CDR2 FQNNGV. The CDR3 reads CASSLRQLSYEQYF. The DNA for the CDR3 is TGTGCCAGCAGCCTACGACAGCTCTCCTACGAGCAGTACTTC.

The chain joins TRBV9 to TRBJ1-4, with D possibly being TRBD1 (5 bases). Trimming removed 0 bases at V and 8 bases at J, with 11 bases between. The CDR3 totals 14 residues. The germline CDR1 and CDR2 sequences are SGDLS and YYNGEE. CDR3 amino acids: CASSVAGYGEKLFF. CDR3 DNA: TGTGCCAGCAGCGTAGCAGGGTACGGCGAAAAACTGTTTTTT.

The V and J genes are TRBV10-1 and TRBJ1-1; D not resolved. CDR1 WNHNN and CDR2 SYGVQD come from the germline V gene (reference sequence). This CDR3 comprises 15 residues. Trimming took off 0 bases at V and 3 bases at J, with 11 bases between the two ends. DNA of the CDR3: TGCGCCAGCAGTGAGTCGAAGGGTTGGGACACTGAAGCTTTCTTT. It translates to CASSESKGWDTEAFF.

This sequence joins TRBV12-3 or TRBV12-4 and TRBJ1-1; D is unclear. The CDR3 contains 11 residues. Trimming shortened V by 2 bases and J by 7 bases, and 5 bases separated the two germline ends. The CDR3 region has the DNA TGTGCCAGCAGTTTACAGATTGAAGCTTTCTTT. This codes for CASSLQIEAFF.

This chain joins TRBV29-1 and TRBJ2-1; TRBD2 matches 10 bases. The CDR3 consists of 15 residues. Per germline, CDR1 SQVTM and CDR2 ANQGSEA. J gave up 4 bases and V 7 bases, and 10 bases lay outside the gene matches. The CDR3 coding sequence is TGCAGCGCGCCCTCCTGGACTAGCGGTTACAATGAGCAGTTCTTC. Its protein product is CSAPSWTSGYNEQFF.

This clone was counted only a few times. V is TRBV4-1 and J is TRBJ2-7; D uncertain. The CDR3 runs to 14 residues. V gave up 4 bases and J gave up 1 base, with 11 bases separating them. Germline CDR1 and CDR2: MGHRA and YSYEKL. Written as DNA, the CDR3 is TGCGCCAGCAGCCCTACACGTGATTCCTACGAGCAGTACTTC. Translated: CASSPTRDSYEQYF.